Below are 25 T cell receptor beta chains sequenced from a single sample in a study of T cells after posttransplantation cyclophosphamide. Here immunoSEQ multiplex PCR was the method, and the copy in TCRdb shows in-frame clones only, minus some. The sample was found to contain 20,000 to 25,000 clones, and every one recurs. Sequencing was performed on PBMCs. These receptor sequences come from a woman aged 55-70 years in good health, CMV-negative, and a related stem cell transplant donor.

This clone has at least ten counts. The CDR3 spells CSRSLTAEAFF. The CDR3, as DNA: TGCAGTAGGAGCCTGACCGCTGAAGCTTTCTTT. This sequence joins TRBV20-1 and TRBJ1-1; no reliable D call. This CDR3 contains 11 residues. V lost 8 bases and J lost 6, with 13 bases in between. Per the germline V gene, CDR1 is DFQATT and CDR2 is SNEGSKA (reference sequence).

This clone has a count of ten or more. The chain combines TRBV2 with TRBJ1-2; a weak D match, TRBD1 (6 bases). From germline, CDR1 is SNHLY and CDR2 FYNNEI. The CDR3 is 15 amino acids. The V end lost 0 bases, the J end lost 6 bases, and 14 bases lay between the germline ends. CDR3 in DNA: TGTGCCAGCAGTGAAGCCATGACAGGATACAATGGCTACACCTTC. Residues: CASSEAMTGYNGYTF.

This clone showed up many times. This chain links TRBV29-1 with TRBJ2-3; 10 nucleotides align to TRBD1. Per the germline V gene, CDR1 is SQVTM and CDR2 is ANQGSEA. The CDR3 totals 14 residues. V trimming: 5 bases; J trimming: 3 bases; junction bases outside the gene matches: 5. CDR3 in amino acids: CSVYRDRGTDTQYF. CDR3 DNA sequence: TGCAGCGTTTATCGGGACAGGGGAACAGATACGCAGTATTTT.

The rearrangement joins TRBV5-4 to TRBJ2-3; 7 bases fit TRBD2. CDR3 length: 14 residues. The trim removed 4 bases at V and 5 bases at J, leaving 7 bases unmatched. CDR1 SGHNT and CDR2 YYREEE come from the germline V gene (reference sequence). CDR3 amino acids: CASSRASGKDTQYF. CDR3 bases: TGTGCCAGCAGCCGGGCTAGCGGAAAAGATACGCAGTATTTT.

This clone was picked up many times. The chain couples TRBV5-5 to TRBJ1-2; D possibly corresponds to TRBD1 (6 bases). The CDR3 consists of 14 residues. V dropped 0 bases and J dropped 5 bases, with 11 bases sitting between them. Germline CDR1 is SGHKS and CDR2 is YYEKEE (reference sequence). CDR3 DNA sequence: TGTGCCAGCAGCTTGGGGACAGTGAATTATGGCTACACCTTC. Translating it yields CASSLGTVNYGYTF.

In its sample, this clone was seen many times. The J gene is TRBJ2-3, the V gene TRBV29-1, with D maybe TRBD2 (7 bases). The length of the CDR3 is 14 residues. The germline gives CDR1 SQVTM, CDR2 ANQGSEA. Trimming removed 6 bases at V and 2 bases at J, with 15 bases between. DNA of the CDR3: TGCAGCGTAGGGGGGGCCCTGCACACAGATACGCAGTATTTT. This gives the protein CSVGGALHTDTQYF.

This clone turned up a few times. The CDR3 DNA follows: TGTGCCAGCATTCGACAGGAGATAACCGGGGAGCTGTTTTTT. Residues: CASIRQEITGELFF. This chain connects TRBV6-1 to TRBJ2-2, with a weak D call TRBD1 (6 bases). This CDR3 has 14 residues. Per germline, CDR1 MNHNS and CDR2 SASEGT. With 7 bases removed from V and 5 bases from J, the gap between germline ends came to 14 bases.

This clone was observed a few times. Written as DNA, the CDR3 is TGTGCCAGCGTAGCGCCTAGCACAGATACGCAGTATTTT. It codes for CASVAPSTDTQYF. This chain joins TRBV7-2 and TRBJ2-3, with D tentatively TRBD2 (5 bases). Trimming pared 8 bases from V and 0 bases from J, leaving 9 bases between. From germline, CDR1 is SGHTA and CDR2 FQGNSA. CDR3 length equals 13 residues.

This clone was counted at least ten times. The chain has TRBV10-3 and TRBJ2-1; 8 bases are shared with TRBD1. The CDR3 sequence is 13 residues long. Germline V gene data show CDR1 as ENHRY and CDR2 as SYGVKD. Unmatched junction bases numbered 2, after V lost 7 bases and J lost 3 bases. CDR3 bases: TGTGCCATCAATACAGGGGGCTACAATGAGCAGTTCTTC. Its protein is CAINTGGYNEQFF.

There are many counts of this clone. The chain has TRBV6-5 and TRBJ2-1; 7 bases agree with TRBD1. V trimming: 2 bases; J trimming: 6 bases; junction bases outside the gene matches: 7. CDR3 length: 15 residues. Germline assignment: CDR1 MNHEY and CDR2 SVGAGI. Written as DNA, the CDR3 is TGTGCCAGCAGTTACACGACAGGGACCCTCAATGAGCAGTTCTTC. This translates into CASSYTTGTLNEQFF.

This clone came up a few times. CDR3 protein: CASSPRGTGHETQYF. CDR3 bases: TGTGCCAGCAGCCCCCGTGGGACAGGGCACGAGACCCAGTACTTC. The chain couples TRBV5-6 to TRBJ2-5; 9 nucleotides agree with TRBD1. The CDR3 length is 15 residues. V lost 4 bases to trimming and J lost 5 bases; unmatched junction nucleotides: 9. CDR1 SGHDT and CDR2 YYEEEE come from the germline V gene.

This clone was seen many times. The chain uses TRBV5-6 and TRBJ1-6; possible D gene TRBD1, 5 bases. The CDR3 contains 15 residues. Germline V lookup: CDR1 SGHDT, CDR2 YYEEEE. V was shortened by 4 bases and J by 4 bases, with 12 bases between the two germline ends. CDR3 region: CASSTYRFYNSPLHF. For the CDR3, the DNA is TGTGCCAGCAGCACCTACAGGTTTTATAATTCACCCCTCCACTTT.

This clone was observed at least ten times. This chain connects TRBV5-8 to TRBJ2-5; D remains ambiguous. The CDR3 contains 15 residues. The germline V gene encodes CDR1 SGHTS and CDR2 YDEGEE. The V gene lost 5 bases and the J gene lost 1 base, with 15 bases spanning the gap. The CDR3 region has the DNA TGTGCCAGCAGTTTCCTAGAGAGTCTCCAAGAGACCCAGTACTTC. This gives the protein CASSFLESLQETQYF.

This clone appeared many times. The chain employs TRBV19 and TRBJ1-5, with no clear D. V was pared by 7 bases and J by 5 bases, with 15 bases between. From germline, CDR1 is LNHDA and CDR2 SQIVND (reference sequence). This CDR3 spans 14 amino acids. CDR3 amino acids: CASKRAEFDQPQHF. CDR3 DNA sequence: TGTGCCAGTAAGAGGGCGGAGTTCGATCAGCCCCAGCATTTT.

This clone has ten or more counts. This chain links TRBV19 with TRBJ1-5, with D perhaps TRBD1 (5 bases). CDR3 length: 16 amino acids. The V gene's germline CDR1 is LNHDA and CDR2 SQIVND (reference sequence). V was shortened by 5 bases and J by 0 bases, with 14 bases between the two germline ends. CDR3 protein: CASSERDGHSNQPQHF. The CDR3 bases are TGTGCCAGTAGTGAGCGGGACGGACATAGCAATCAGCCCCAGCATTTT.

This clone was recorded many times. The chain recombines TRBV4-1 with TRBJ2-1; 14 positions match TRBD2. The length of the CDR3 is 13 residues. Germline trimming cut 9 bases from V and 8 bases from J; bases unmatched to any gene: 3. Germline lookup yields CDR1 MGHRA and CDR2 YSYEKL. Here the CDR3 reads CASSTSGRDEQFF. In DNA, the CDR3 is TGCGCCAGTTCGACTAGCGGGAGGGATGAGCAGTTCTTC.

This clone was counted at least ten times. This sequence joins TRBV2 and TRBJ2-5; possibly TRBD1 for D (6 bases). CDR3 length: 14 amino acids. Looked up from germline, CDR1 is SNHLY and CDR2 is FYNNEI. Trimming pared 6 bases from V and 1 base from J, leaving 12 bases between. CDR3 DNA: TGTGCCAGCAGGGAACAGGGATCCCAAGAGACCCAGTACTTC. Its translation: CASREQGSQETQYF.

This clone was observed many times. This chain uses TRBV19 with TRBJ2-4, with 9 positions matching TRBD2. Losses at the gene ends were 2 bases for V and 2 bases for J; bases not matched to a gene: 10. The CDR3 contains 18 residues. Germline CDR1 and CDR2: LNHDA and SQIVND (reference sequence). The CDR3 sequence is CASSISGLAGGSKNIQYF. The CDR3 DNA follows: TGTGCCAGTAGTATAAGCGGCCTGGCGGGGGGGTCCAAAAACATTCAGTACTTC.

This clone was recorded many times. This chain links TRBV6-5 with TRBJ1-2, with 9 bases that match TRBD1. J lost 5 bases, V lost 0 bases, and 1 base had no gene match. CDR1 MNHEY and CDR2 SVGAGI come from the germline V gene. CDR3 length equals 14 residues. The CDR3 sequence is CASSYSDRGYGYTF. For the CDR3, the DNA is TGTGCCAGCAGTTACTCTGACAGGGGGTATGGCTACACCTTC.

This clone was counted at least ten times. This chain joins TRBV5-1 and TRBJ1-3; unclear D gene. This CDR3 comprises 16 residues. V dropped 0 bases and J dropped 3 bases, with 13 bases sitting between them. Germline V gene data show CDR1 as SGHRS and CDR2 as YFSETQ. This CDR3 is CASSLGTLTGGNTIYF. The CDR3 DNA follows: TGCGCCAGCAGCTTGGGGACTCTAACGGGTGGAAACACCATATATTTT. Drawing the rest from reference TRBV5-1 and TRBJ1-3, the complete variable domain is KAGVTQTPRYLIKTRGQQVTLSCSPISGHRSVSWYQQTPGQGLQFLFEYFSETQRNKGNFPGRFSGRQFSNSRSEMNVSTLELGDSALYLCASSLGTLTGGNTIYFGEGSWLTVV.

Ten or more counts support this clone. The chain has TRBV5-1 and TRBJ2-3; maybe TRBD2 (6 bases). Trimming left V 0 bases short and J 3 bases short, with 11 bases between. Looked up from germline, CDR1 is SGHRS and CDR2 is YFSETQ. The CDR3 has 15 residues. DNA of the CDR3: TGCGCCAGCAGCTTGGTCGGGGGAGCTACAGATACGCAGTATTTT. Residues: CASSLVGGATDTQYF.

There are a few counts of this clone. V usage is TRBV27 and J usage is TRBJ2-1, with D possibly TRBD2 on 5 matching bases. The CDR3 has 16 amino acids. Per the germline V gene, CDR1 is MNHEY and CDR2 is SMNVEV (reference sequence). The germline V and J ends were trimmed by 6 bases and 0 bases, with 15 bases remaining between them. The CDR3 bases are TGTGCCAGCAGCTCACAAGGAGGTGGCTCCTACAATGAGCAGTTCTTC. This codes for CASSSQGGGSYNEQFF.

The rearrangement joins TRBV18 to TRBJ2-1; 13 bases fit TRBD2. Germline CDR1 KGHSH, CDR2 LQKENI. The CDR3 length is 15 residues. V trimming: 5 bases; J trimming: 7 bases; junction bases outside the gene matches: 5. CDR3 DNA: TGTGCCAGCTCATCACTAGCGGGAGGGGGAAATGAGCAGTTCTTC. Amino acids: CASSSLAGGGNEQFF.

In its sample, this clone was seen many times. The J gene is TRBJ2-3, the V gene TRBV7-9; D gene unclear. The CDR3 is 11 residues long. V lost 4 bases and J 3 bases, leaving 2 bases between the germline ends. CDR1 is SEHNR, CDR2 FQNEAQ, per germline (reference sequence). CDR3 DNA sequence: TGTGCCAGCAGCTCAACAGATACGCAGTATTTT. Translation: CASSSTDTQYF.

The genes are TRBV28 and TRBJ1-1; 11 bases align to TRBD1. Germline V gene sequence: CDR1 MDHEN, CDR2 SYDVKM. With V trimmed by 5 bases and J by 10 bases, 9 bases remained unmatched. The CDR3 has 14 amino acids. The CDR3 sequence: CASSTGTGGRGAFF. In DNA, the CDR3 is TGTGCCAGCAGTACCGGGACAGGGGGTCGTGGAGCTTTCTTT.